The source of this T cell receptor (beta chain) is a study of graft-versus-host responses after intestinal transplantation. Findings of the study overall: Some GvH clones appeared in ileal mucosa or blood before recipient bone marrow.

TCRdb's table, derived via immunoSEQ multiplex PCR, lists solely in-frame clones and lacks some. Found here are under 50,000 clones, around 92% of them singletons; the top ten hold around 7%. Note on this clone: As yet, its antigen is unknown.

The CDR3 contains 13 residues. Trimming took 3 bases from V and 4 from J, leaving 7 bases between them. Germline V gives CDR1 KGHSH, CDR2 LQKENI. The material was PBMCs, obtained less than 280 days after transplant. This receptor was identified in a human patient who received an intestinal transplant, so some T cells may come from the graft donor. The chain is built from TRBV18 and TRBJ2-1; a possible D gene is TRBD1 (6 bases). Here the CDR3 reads CASSPTGYNEQFF. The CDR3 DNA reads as TGTGCCAGCTCACCGACAGGTTACAATGAGCAGTTCTTC.